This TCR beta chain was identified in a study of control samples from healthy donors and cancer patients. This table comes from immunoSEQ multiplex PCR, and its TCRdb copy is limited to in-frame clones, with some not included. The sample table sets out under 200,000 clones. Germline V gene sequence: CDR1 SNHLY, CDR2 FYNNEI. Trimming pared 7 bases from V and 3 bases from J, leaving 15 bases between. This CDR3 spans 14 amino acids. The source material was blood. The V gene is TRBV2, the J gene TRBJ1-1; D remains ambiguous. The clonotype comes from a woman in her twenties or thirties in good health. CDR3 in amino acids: CASKSREEYTEAFF. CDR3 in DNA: TGTGCCAGCAAATCCCGGGAGGAGTACACTGAAGCTTTCTTT. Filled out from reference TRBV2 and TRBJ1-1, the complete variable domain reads EPEVTQTPSHQVTQMGQEVILRCVPISNHLYFYWYRQILGQKVEFLVSFYNNEISEKSEIFDDQFSVERPDGSNFTLKIRSTKLEDSAMYFCASKSREEYTEAFFGQGTRLTVV.